Below, 3 T cell receptor beta chains from the same sample are listed, as sequenced in a study of cytomegalovirus exposure and HLA in healthy donors (TCRdb year 2017). The library relied on the immunoSEQ multiplex PCR assay. The multiplex PCR relied on a mix of 60 forward primers for TCR Vbeta segments and 13 reverse primers for TCR Jbeta segments. TCRdb mirrors the immuneACCESS table, restricted to in-frame sequences. Some clones are absent from its copies; in checked studies, under half trace to an unresolved V gene, and the reason for the others is unknown. The table held for this sample gives just under 80,000 clones. The ten largest clones add up to 3.5% to 4.5% of the sample. Sequenced: PBMCs. The receptors come from a man aged 18 to 29 in good health and CMV-seropositive.

The chain has TRBV28 and TRBJ1-5; TRBD1 agrees at 9 bases. The CDR3 loop spans 18 amino acids. Germline CDR1 reads MDHEN; CDR2 reads SYDVKM. V was clipped by 5 bases and J by 0 bases; unmatched bases: 11. CDR3 DNA: TGTGCCAGCAGTAAAATTCGGGGACAGGGATATAGCAATCAGCCCCAGCATTTT. Amino acid sequence: CASSKIRGQGYSNQPQHF.

The V gene is TRBV29-1, the J gene TRBJ2-1, with a weak D call TRBD2 (6 bases). This CDR3 has 13 amino acids. The V end was cut by 6 bases, the J end by 2 bases, with 11 bases between. Germline CDR1 is SQVTM and CDR2 is ANQGSEA. The CDR3 loop reads CSVGLNTYNEQFF. CDR3 coding DNA: TGCAGCGTGGGACTCAATACCTACAATGAGCAGTTCTTC.

The gene calls are TRBV9 and TRBJ2-5; 11 bases match TRBD1. The DNA end favors TRBJ2-7, so the J call may be wrong. The germline V gene has CDR1 SGDLS and CDR2 YYNGEE. There are 14 residues in the CDR3. The CDR3 reads CASSAGTGGYEQYF. CDR3 nucleotide sequence: TGTGCCAGCAGCGCGGGGACAGGGGGCTACGAGCAGTACTTC.